This is a list of T cell receptor beta chains from one sample in a study of blood T cell repertoires in COVID-19. Clones were sequenced by immunoSEQ multiplex PCR, and TCRdb holds only the in-frame ones, with some missing. The table lists about 150,000 clones, 76% of them singletons. The sequencing sample was made of peripheral blood. The receptors stem from a woman aged 80 or over with acute or convalescent COVID-19. CDR3s include the opening cysteine and the closing phenylalanine or tryptophan. Not all rows give a size; the values are once, few, many and, for expanded clones, a class.

V gene	J gene	clone size	CDR3 protein
TRBV5-1	TRBJ1-1	.	CASSPWTGGTEAFF
TRBV29-1	TRBJ2-5	.	CSVEPPFAGVKTQYF
TRBV3-1/TRBV3-2	TRBJ2-7	.	CASSQGGGLSYEQYF
TRBV5-1	TRBJ1-2	.	CASSERTGGINGYTF
TRBV15	TRBJ1-4	.	CATSRVQGGTYEKLFF
TRBV7-9	TRBJ1-1	.	CASSLESGVRAFF
TRBV6-5	TRBJ2-7	.	CASSRQQGAFYEQYF
TRBV14	TRBJ1-2	few	CASSQDPIIGYTF
TRBV6-6	TRBJ1-5	.	CASSYAGLNQPQHF
TRBV10-3	TRBJ2-4	.	CAISEGSGGVNIQYF
TRBV5-4	TRBJ1-2	once	CASSLDGQGSHGYTF
TRBV3-1/TRBV3-2	TRBJ1-1	.	CASSQQGMNTEAFF
TRBV6-2/TRBV6-3	TRBJ2-5	many	CASSKTGSQETQYF
TRBV5-1	TRBJ1-1	few	CASSTRGDTEAFF
TRBV4-3	TRBJ1-5	.	CASSQDGRSNQPQHF
TRBV18	TRBJ2-1	.	CASSPPRFNEQFF
TRBV11-2	TRBJ2-5	.	CATSPGTAEETQYF
TRBV3-1/TRBV3-2	TRBJ2-2	.	CASSQDQNTGELFF
TRBV4-2	TRBJ2-1	once	CASSQDRTSGYNEQFF
TRBV4-3	TRBJ1-6	few	CASSLGQGDSPLHF